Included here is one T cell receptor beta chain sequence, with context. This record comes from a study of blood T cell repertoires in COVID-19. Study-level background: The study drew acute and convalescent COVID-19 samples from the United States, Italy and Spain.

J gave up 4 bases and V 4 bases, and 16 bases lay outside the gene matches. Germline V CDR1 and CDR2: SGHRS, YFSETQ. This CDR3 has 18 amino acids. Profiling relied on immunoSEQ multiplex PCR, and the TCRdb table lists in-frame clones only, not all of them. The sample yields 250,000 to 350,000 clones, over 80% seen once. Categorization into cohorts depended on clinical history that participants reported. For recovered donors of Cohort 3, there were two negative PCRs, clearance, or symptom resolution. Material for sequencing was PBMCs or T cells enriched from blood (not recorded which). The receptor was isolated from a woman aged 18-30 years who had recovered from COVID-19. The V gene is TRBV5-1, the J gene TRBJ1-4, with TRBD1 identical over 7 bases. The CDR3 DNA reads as TGCGCCAGCAGCCCGGACCCGACACAGGGGCGGGTTAATGAAAAACTGTTTTTT. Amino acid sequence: CASSPDPTQGRVNEKLFF.